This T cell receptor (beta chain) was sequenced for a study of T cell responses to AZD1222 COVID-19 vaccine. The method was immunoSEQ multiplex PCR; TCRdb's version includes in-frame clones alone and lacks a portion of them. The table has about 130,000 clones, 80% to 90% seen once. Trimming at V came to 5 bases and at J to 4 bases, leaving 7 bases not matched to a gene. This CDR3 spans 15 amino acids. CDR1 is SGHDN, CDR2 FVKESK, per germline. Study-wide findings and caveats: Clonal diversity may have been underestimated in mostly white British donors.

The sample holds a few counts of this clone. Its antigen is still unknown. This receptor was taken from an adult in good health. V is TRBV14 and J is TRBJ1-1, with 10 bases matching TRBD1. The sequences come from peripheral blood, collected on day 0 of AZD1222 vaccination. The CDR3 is CASSYRQGASTEAFF. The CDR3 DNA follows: TGTGCCAGCAGCTATAGACAGGGGGCTAGCACTGAAGCTTTCTTT.